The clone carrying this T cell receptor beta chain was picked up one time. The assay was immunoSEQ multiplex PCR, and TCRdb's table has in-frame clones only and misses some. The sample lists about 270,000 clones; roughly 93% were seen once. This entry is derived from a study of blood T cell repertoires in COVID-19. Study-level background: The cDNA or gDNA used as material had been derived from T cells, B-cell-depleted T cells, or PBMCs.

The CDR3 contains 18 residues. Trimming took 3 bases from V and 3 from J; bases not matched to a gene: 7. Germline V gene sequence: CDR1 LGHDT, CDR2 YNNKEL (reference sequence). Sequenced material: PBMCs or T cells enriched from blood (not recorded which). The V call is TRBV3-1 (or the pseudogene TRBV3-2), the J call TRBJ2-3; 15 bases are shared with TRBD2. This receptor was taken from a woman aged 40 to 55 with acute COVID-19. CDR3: CASSQRTSGRAGTDTQYF. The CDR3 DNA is TGTGCCAGCAGCCAGCGGACTAGCGGGAGGGCCGGGACAGATACGCAGTATTTT.